This T cell receptor (beta chain) was sequenced for a study of T cells in Graves' hyperthyroidism and ophthalmopathy. Whole-study findings and limits: Most thyroid clonotypes expanded above 0.001 were also detected in blood.

The TCR beta CDR3 regions underwent amplification using RNA transcripts as the source. TCR CDR3 underwent first-round RT-PCR with the HTBI primer set. TCRdb redid the calling of the multiplex PCR reads with MiXCR, one entry per CDR3 protein. The sample carries hundreds of thousands of distinct CDR3 sequences, roughly 45% recorded once. CDR3 length: 14 amino acids. After removal of 4 bases from V and 10 bases from J, the junction contained 6 bases not matched to a gene. CDR1 and CDR2 from the germline V gene are LNHDA and SQIVND (reference sequence). On this clonotype: Its specificity is not known. This may be a read error: a much more frequent sequence differs by one nucleotide.

This sequence joins TRBV19 and TRBJ1-6; 8 bases are a match to TRBD1. The specimen sequenced was peripheral blood or thyroid tissue (not recorded which). The TCR comes from an adult man with Graves' disease, either hyperthyroidism or ophthalmopathy (not recorded which). The CDR3 DNA follows: TGTGCCAGTAGTAGCCAGGGGGCATGGTCACCCCTCCACTTT. Amino acids: CASSSQGAWSPLHF. Combining the CDR3 with reference TRBV19 and TRBJ1-6 gives the whole variable domain DGGITQSPKYLFRKEGQNVTLSCEQNLNHDAMYWYRQDPGQGLRLIYYSQIVNDFQKGDIAEGYSVSREKKESFPLTVTSAQKNPTAFYLCASSSQGAWSPLHFGNGTRLTVT.